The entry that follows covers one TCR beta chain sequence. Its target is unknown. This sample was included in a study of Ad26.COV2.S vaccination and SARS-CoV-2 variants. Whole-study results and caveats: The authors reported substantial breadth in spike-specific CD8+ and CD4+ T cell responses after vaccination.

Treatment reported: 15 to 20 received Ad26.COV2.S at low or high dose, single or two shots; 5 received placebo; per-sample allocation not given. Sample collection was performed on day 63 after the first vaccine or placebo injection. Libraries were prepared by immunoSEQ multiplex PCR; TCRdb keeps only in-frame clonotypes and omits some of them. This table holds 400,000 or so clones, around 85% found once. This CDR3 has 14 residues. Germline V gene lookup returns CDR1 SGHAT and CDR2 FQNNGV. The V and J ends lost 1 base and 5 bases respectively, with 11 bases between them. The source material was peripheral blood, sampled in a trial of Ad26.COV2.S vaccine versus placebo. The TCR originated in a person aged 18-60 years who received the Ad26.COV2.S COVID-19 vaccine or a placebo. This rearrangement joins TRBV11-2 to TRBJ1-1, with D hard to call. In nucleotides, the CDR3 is TGTGCCAGCAGCTTAGGCCGGGTAGCTACTGAAGCTTTCTTT. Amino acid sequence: CASSLGRVATEAFF. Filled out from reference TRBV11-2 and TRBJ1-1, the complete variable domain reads EAGVAQSPRYKIIEKRQSVAFWCNPISGHATLYWYQQILGQGPKLLIQFQNNGVVDDSQLPKDRFSAERLKGVDSTLKIQPAKLEDSAVYLCASSLGRVATEAFFGQGTRLTVV.